The T cell receptor (beta chain) described here comes from a study of sequential checkpoint blockade in melanoma. The wider study: After both sequences, patients received maintenance nivolumab.

The assay was immunoSEQ multiplex PCR, and TCRdb's table has in-frame clones only and misses some. This sample has about 9,000 clones, with 50% to 65% found just once. Treatment of the sample: randomized to nivolumab then ipilimumab (arm A) or the reverse (arm B). CDR1 MNHEY and CDR2 SVGAGI come from the germline V gene. V gave up 4 bases and J gave up 0 bases, with 4 bases separating them. CDR3 length: 13 residues. The specimen comprised CD8+ T cells sorted from blood (inferred from file names), sampled from a patient given nivolumab and ipilimumab in sequence. The chain joins TRBV6-5 to TRBJ2-1; no definite D call. This TCR was sampled from a human donor with melanoma. The CDR3 region has the DNA TGTGCCAGCAGTTTAGCCTCCTACAATGAGCAGTTCTTC. It specifies CASSLASYNEQFF.